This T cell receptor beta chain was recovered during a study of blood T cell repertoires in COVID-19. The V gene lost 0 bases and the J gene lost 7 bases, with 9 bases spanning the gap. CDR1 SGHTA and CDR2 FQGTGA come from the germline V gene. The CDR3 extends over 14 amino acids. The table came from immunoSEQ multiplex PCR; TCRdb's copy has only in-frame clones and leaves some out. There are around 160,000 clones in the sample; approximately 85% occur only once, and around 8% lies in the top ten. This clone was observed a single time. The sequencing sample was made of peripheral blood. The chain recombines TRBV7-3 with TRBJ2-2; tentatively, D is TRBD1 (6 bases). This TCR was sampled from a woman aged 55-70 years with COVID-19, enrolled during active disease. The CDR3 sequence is CASSLTLDSGELFF. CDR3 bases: TGTGCCAGCAGCTTAACCTTGGACAGCGGGGAGCTGTTTTTT.